This TCR beta chain appears in the sequencing data of a study of OX40 agonist ivuxolimab in advanced cancers. The data were produced by immunoSEQ multiplex PCR, yet TCRdb's version contains in-frame clones alone and is incomplete. The repertoire consists of roughly 71,000 clones, with about 88% occurring once and the leading ten covering 1%. The length of the CDR3 is 12 residues. Germline values: CDR1 MDHEN, CDR2 SYDVKM. V lost 7 bases to trimming and J lost 10 bases, with 14 bases between them. J is TRBJ1-5 and V is TRBV28; D is perhaps TRBD1 (5 bases). This sequence was found in an adult with an advanced solid tumor such as melanoma, head and neck, liver or kidney cancer. Sequenced material: CD4+ or CD8+ T cells sorted from blood, taken in a trial of the OX40 agonist ivuxolimab. CDR3 nucleotide sequence: TGTGCCAGCACCCTGGACACGGTCCCCCAGCATTTT. Its protein is CASTLDTVPQHF.